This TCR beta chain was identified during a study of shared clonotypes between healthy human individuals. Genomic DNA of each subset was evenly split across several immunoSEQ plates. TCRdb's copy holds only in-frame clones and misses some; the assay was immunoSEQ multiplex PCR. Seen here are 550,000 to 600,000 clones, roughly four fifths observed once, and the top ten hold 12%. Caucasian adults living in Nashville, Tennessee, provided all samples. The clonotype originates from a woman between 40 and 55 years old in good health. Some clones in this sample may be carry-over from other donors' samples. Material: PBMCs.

The CDR3 region is CASSQGQLSSGNTIYF. CDR3 bases: TGTGCCAGCAGCCAGGGACAGTTGAGCTCTGGAAACACCATATATTTT. This chain joins TRBV9 and TRBJ1-3; 7 bases are shared with TRBD1. Germline CDR1 SGDLS, CDR2 YYNGEE. The CDR3 length is 16 residues. V lost 4 bases and J lost 0; bases outside the gene matches: 7.